Included here is one TCR beta chain sequence, with context. CDR1 and CDR2 (germline): SNHLY, FYNNEI. CDR3 size: 11 residues. Germline trimming cut 10 bases from V and 6 bases from J; bases unmatched to any gene: 6. The record originates from a study of blood T cell repertoires in COVID-19. At the level of the study: Sites across the United States, Italy and Spain contributed samples from acute and convalescent COVID-19. T cells, B-cell-depleted T cells, or PBMCs supplied cDNA or gDNA.

The authors' processing: The authors estimated nucleated cell counts from reference gene primer amplification. Measured with immunoSEQ multiplex PCR; TCRdb has only the in-frame clones, and not every one. The V and J calls and clone size come from that table; D and trimming were worked out from the DNA. Of over 55,000 clones detected, over 80% appear once; the ten largest clones hold 8.3%. The sequenced sample was peripheral blood. The rearrangement joins TRBV2 to TRBJ2-7, with 7 bases that match TRBD2. The sequence was collected from a man aged 45-60 years with active COVID-19. The CDR3 sequence is CATGDYGEQYF. CDR3 in DNA: TGTGCCACGGGGGACTATGGCGAGCAGTACTTC.